This TCR beta chain originates from a study of vaccination and CD4 T cells after COVID-19. CDR3 size: 16 residues. Trimming cost V 4 bases and J 4 bases, with 18 bases left between them. CDR1 is SGHNT, CDR2 YYREEE, per germline (reference sequence). Treatment given: roughly 10-day PBMC culture with coronavirus spike peptide pools or control peptides (ViraFEST assay). The positive PCR dates, which preceded the US Alpha, Beta and Delta variants, fell between March and December 2020. At both days 3 and 7, half the medium was replaced with fresh IL-2 medium. With respect to this clonotype: Antigen specificity is unknown.

The assay that was used to sequence DNA from cultured CD4+ T cells was the Oncomine TCR Beta short-read assay. TCRdb re-called the PCR reads through MiXCR, storing one row per CDR3 protein. The data show some 10,000 distinct CDR3 sequences, about 40% seen once. The rearrangement links TRBV5-4 to TRBJ1-3; possibly TRBD1 for D (5 bases). The receptor was derived from a human donor who had recovered from COVID-19. Sample: CD4+ T cells from blood, cultured in vitro. The CDR3 region is CASSGGRRAVGNTIYF. The CDR3 coding sequence is TGTGCCAGCAGCGGGGGACGCCGGGCCGTAGGAAACACCATATATTTT.